This T cell receptor beta chain came from a study of OX40 agonist ivuxolimab in advanced cancers. Study-level results: Partial responders receiving 0.1-3.0 mg/kg showed among the lowest clonal expansion. Low normalized T-cell clonal expansion also characterized some of the nonresponders. Dose levels from 0.1 to 3.0 mg/kg saw CD4+ and CD8+ blood T cells expand clonally by week 6. More expanded clones were seen, on average, in CD8+ T cells than in CD4+.

Assay: immunoSEQ multiplex PCR; the TCRdb copy retains only in-frame clones and omits some. The sample lists under 50,000 clones, approximately 90% occurring once. Turning to this clone: What it recognizes is unknown. The sample carries other DNA sequences with the same CDR3.

The TCR comes from an adult with an advanced solid tumor such as melanoma, head and neck, liver or kidney cancer. The sample here was CD4+ or CD8+ T cells sorted from blood, taken in a trial of the OX40 agonist ivuxolimab.

The CDR3 here is CAWSGVPKRKLFF. CDR3 in DNA: TGTGCCTGGAGCGGTGTCCCAAAACGAAAACTGTTTTTT. The V gene is TRBV30, the J gene TRBJ1-4, with D uncertain. The CDR3 extends over 13 amino acids. Germline CDR1 and CDR2: GTSNPN and SVGIG (reference sequence). Trimming took off 3 bases at V and 10 bases at J, with 15 bases between the two ends.